This TCR beta chain was retrieved from a study of T cell responses to AZD1222 COVID-19 vaccine. Regarding the study as a whole: In a largely white British group with more females than males, clonal diversity was possibly underestimated. Variant regions that are unmutated are reportedly the target of nearly half of spike-specific TCRs. Repertoire samples came only from after the peak T cell response.

The assay was immunoSEQ multiplex PCR, and TCRdb's table has in-frame clones only and misses some. The table lists tens of thousands of clones, about 92% of them singletons. Comments on this clone: The antigen remains unidentified.

Trimming cost V 3 bases and J 3 bases; bases outside gene matches: 6. The CDR3 loop spans 17 amino acids. CDR1 is MGHRA and CDR2 is YSYEKL in the germline V gene. The sequence was collected from an adult who received the AZD1222 COVID-19 vaccine. The chain joins TRBV4-1 to TRBJ2-2; 11 bases line up with TRBD1. The sample was peripheral blood, taken 28 days after the second AZD1222 dose. The CDR3 DNA reads as TGCGCCAGCAGCCACCTGGGACAGGGGGGCGACACCGGGGAGCTGTTTTTT. It specifies CASSHLGQGGDTGELFF.